The rows below give T cell receptor beta chains drawn from one sample of a study of OX40 agonist ivuxolimab in advanced cancers. TCRdb keeps only in-frame clones here, not all; method: immunoSEQ multiplex PCR. This sample carries 63,000 or so clones, approximately 86% of them seen once, and the ten largest clones take around 2%. The sequenced sample was CD4+ or CD8+ T cells sorted from blood, obtained in a trial of the OX40 agonist ivuxolimab. All receptors come from an adult with an advanced solid tumor such as melanoma, head and neck, liver or kidney cancer. The CDR3 runs from the conserved cysteine through the conserved F or W. D genes are given only for firm matches. Clone size is shown for a subset of rows, as once, few, many or a class of expanded clone.

v_gene: TRBV2
d_gene: -
j_gene: TRBJ2-1
abundance: -
len: 13
CDR3nt: TGTGCCAGCAGTGGAGTAGCGGCACTAGAGCAGTTCTTC
CDR3aa: CASSGVAALEQFF

v_gene: TRBV7-3
d_gene: -
j_gene: TRBJ1-1
abundance: once
len: 14
CDR3nt: TGTGCCAGCAGCTTAGCAGGATGGGACACTGAAGCTTTCTTT
CDR3aa: CASSLAGWDTEAFF

v_gene: TRBV6-1
d_gene: -
j_gene: TRBJ2-3
abundance: -
len: 16
CDR3nt: TGTGCCAGCAGCGAACATTCCCGACAGTTCACAGATACGCAGTATTTT
CDR3aa: CASSEHSRQFTDTQYF

v_gene: TRBV19
d_gene: TRBD1
j_gene: TRBJ2-7
abundance: -
len: 14
CDR3nt: TGTGCCAGTAGTATGGGGACAGTAGTCTACGAGCAGTACTTC
CDR3aa: CASSMGTVVYEQYF

v_gene: TRBV2
d_gene: -
j_gene: TRBJ1-6
abundance: -
len: 15
CDR3nt: TGTGCCAGCAGTGAAGTAGACACAGGGTCTCCACCCCTCCACTTT
CDR3aa: CASSEVDTGSPPLHF

v_gene: TRBV2
d_gene: TRBD1
j_gene: TRBJ1-3
abundance: -
len: 15
CDR3nt: TGTGCCAGCAGTCGTCCGACAGGGTCTGGAAACACCATATATTTT
CDR3aa: CASSRPTGSGNTIYF

v_gene: TRBV5-6
d_gene: -
j_gene: TRBJ1-4
abundance: -
len: 16
CDR3nt: TGTGCCAGCAGGGCGGGGAAGCGAGCAACTAATGAAAAACTGTTTTTT
CDR3aa: CASRAGKRATNEKLFF

v_gene: TRBV5-1
d_gene: TRBD1
j_gene: TRBJ1-4
abundance: -
len: 14
CDR3nt: TGCGCCAGCAGCTGGGGACAGGGGGTCGAAAAACTGTTTTTT
CDR3aa: CASSWGQGVEKLFF

v_gene: TRBV2
d_gene: TRBD1
j_gene: TRBJ1-5
abundance: -
len: 15
CDR3nt: TGTGCCAGCAGTCGACAGGGGGCTCGCAATCAGCCCCAGCATTTT
CDR3aa: CASSRQGARNQPQHF

v_gene: TRBV6-5
d_gene: TRBD1
j_gene: TRBJ2-7
abundance: -
len: 14
CDR3nt: TGTGCCAGCAATCCCGGGACAGGGGCCTACGAGCAGTACTTC
CDR3aa: CASNPGTGAYEQYF

v_gene: TRBV2
d_gene: -
j_gene: TRBJ1-1
abundance: -
len: 16
CDR3nt: TGTGCCAGCAGCCTCGAAGGACCTGATGAAGGGACTGAAGCTTTCTTT
CDR3aa: CASSLEGPDEGTEAFF

v_gene: TRBV11-1
d_gene: -
j_gene: TRBJ2-5
abundance: -
len: 14
CDR3nt: TGTGCCACCGCCCGTGGGGGCATGCAAGAGACCCAGTACTTC
CDR3aa: CATARGGMQETQYF

v_gene: TRBV7-9
d_gene: -
j_gene: TRBJ1-3
abundance: -
len: 15
CDR3nt: TGTGCCAGCAGCTTAGGGCAGAGCTCTGGAAACACCATATATTTT
CDR3aa: CASSLGQSSGNTIYF

v_gene: TRBV15
d_gene: -
j_gene: TRBJ1-2
abundance: -
len: 14
CDR3nt: TGTGCCACCAGCAGAGATAGAGGGGGCTATGGCTACACCTTC
CDR3aa: CATSRDRGGYGYTF

v_gene: TRBV18
d_gene: -
j_gene: TRBJ2-7
abundance: -
len: 13
CDR3nt: TGTGCCAGCTCACCAAACAGCTTAGACGAGCAGTACTTC
CDR3aa: CASSPNSLDEQYF

v_gene: TRBV7-9
d_gene: -
j_gene: TRBJ2-2
abundance: -
len: 16
CDR3nt: TGTGCCAGCAGCCGCCGCCGGACGGCGAACACCGGGGAGCTGTTTTTT
CDR3aa: CASSRRRTANTGELFF

v_gene: TRBV6-5
d_gene: -
j_gene: TRBJ1-2
abundance: -
len: 15
CDR3nt: TGTGCCAGCAGTCTACGGGCCCCGAGGGACTATGGCTACACCTTC
CDR3aa: CASSLRAPRDYGYTF

v_gene: TRBV5-6
d_gene: TRBD2
j_gene: TRBJ2-7
abundance: -
len: 17
CDR3nt: TGTGCCAGCAGCTCGCCCCTAACTAGCGGGGGTACCTACGAGCAGTACTTC
CDR3aa: CASSSPLTSGGTYEQYF

v_gene: TRBV6-5
d_gene: -
j_gene: TRBJ1-1
abundance: -
len: 15
CDR3nt: TGTGCCAGCAGTTATGGGGGGACGTGGAGGACTGAAGCTTTCTTT
CDR3aa: CASSYGGTWRTEAFF

v_gene: TRBV29-1
d_gene: TRBD1
j_gene: TRBJ2-5
abundance: once
len: 12
CDR3nt: TGCAGCGCCGGGACAGGAAGAGAGGCCCAGTACTTC
CDR3aa: CSAGTGREAQYF

v_gene: TRBV28
d_gene: TRBD1
j_gene: TRBJ1-1
abundance: -
len: 15
CDR3nt: TGTGCCAGCAGTTTATGGGGGACAGGGGCCACTGAAGCTTTCTTT
CDR3aa: CASSLWGTGATEAFF

v_gene: TRBV19
d_gene: TRBD1
j_gene: TRBJ2-5
abundance: -
len: 15
CDR3nt: TGTGCCAGTAGTATAGATCGGGACAGCGTGGAGACCCAGTACTTC
CDR3aa: CASSIDRDSVETQYF

v_gene: TRBV7-8
d_gene: -
j_gene: TRBJ1-2
abundance: -
len: 16
CDR3nt: TGTGCCAGCAGCTTAGGTGCCCCGACAGCTTCTTATGGCTACACCTTC
CDR3aa: CASSLGAPTASYGYTF